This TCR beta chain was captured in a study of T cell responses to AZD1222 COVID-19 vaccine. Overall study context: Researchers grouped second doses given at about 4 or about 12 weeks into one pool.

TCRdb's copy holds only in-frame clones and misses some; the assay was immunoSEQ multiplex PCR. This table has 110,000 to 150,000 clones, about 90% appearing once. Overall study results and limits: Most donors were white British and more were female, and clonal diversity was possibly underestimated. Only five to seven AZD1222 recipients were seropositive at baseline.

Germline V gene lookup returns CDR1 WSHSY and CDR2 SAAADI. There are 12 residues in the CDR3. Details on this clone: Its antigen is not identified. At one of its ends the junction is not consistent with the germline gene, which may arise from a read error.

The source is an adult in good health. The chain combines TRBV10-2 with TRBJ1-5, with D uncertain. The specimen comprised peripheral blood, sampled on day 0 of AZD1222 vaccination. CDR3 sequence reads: CASTEDYQPQHF. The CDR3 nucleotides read TGCGCCAGCACTGAGGACTATCAGCCCCAGCATTTT.